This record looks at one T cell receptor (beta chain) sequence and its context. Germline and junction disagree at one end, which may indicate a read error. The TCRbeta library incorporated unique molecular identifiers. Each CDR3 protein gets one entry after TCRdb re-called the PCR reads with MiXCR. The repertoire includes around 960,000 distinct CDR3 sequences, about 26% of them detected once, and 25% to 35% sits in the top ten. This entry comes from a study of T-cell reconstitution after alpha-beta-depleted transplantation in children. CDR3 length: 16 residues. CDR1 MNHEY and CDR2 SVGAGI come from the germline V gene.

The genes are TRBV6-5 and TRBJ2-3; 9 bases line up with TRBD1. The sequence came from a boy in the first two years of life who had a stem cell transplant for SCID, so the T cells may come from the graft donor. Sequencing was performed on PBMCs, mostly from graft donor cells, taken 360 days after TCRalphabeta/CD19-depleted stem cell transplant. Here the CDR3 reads CASSYSGQGVVDAQYF. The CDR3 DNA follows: TGTGCCAGCAGTTACTCGGGACAGGGAGTGGTAGATGCGCAGTATTTT.